The 10 T cell receptor beta chains listed next were all sequenced from one sample in a study of CD8+ T cells in alopecia areata (dated by TCRdb to about 2018). The library was built by means of the immunoSEQ multiplex PCR assay. RNA was extracted from all samples and reverse transcribed into cDNA, which served as template for TCR sequencing. TCRdb mirrors the immuneACCESS table, restricted to in-frame sequences. Some clones are absent from its copies; in checked studies, under half trace to an unresolved V gene, and the reason for the others is unknown. This sample is represented by 80,000 to 100,000 clones; over 40% of them were singletons. Jointly, the top ten make up 0.75% to 0.8% of the sample. The sample taken for sequencing was CD4+ T cells sorted from blood. The receptor source for this set is a human donor with alopecia areata.

The V gene is TRBV11-2, the J gene TRBJ2-2; TRBD2 is a possible D gene (6 bases). V lost 8 bases and J lost 1, with 14 bases in between. Germline loops: CDR1 SGHAT, CDR2 FQNNGV. The CDR3 has 15 residues. The CDR3 spells CASQTLRGNTGELFF. CDR3 sequence (DNA): TGTGCCAGCCAAACTTTGCGGGGGAACACCGGGGAGCTGTTTTTT.

The rearrangement links TRBV21-1 to TRBJ1-1; the table's D call of TRBD1 was not tested on the DNA. TRBV21-1 is listed as a pseudogene. The CDR3 covers 10 residues. CDR3 in DNA: TGTGCCAGGGCGACAGTCGAAGCTTTCTTT. Its translation: CARATVEAFF.

CDR3 amino acids: CASGNGEGKAFF. In DNA, the CDR3 is TGTGCCAGCGGCAACGGGGAGGGTAAAGCTTTCTTT. The J gene is TRBJ1-1, the V gene TRBV9; D is unclear. Deletions cut 7 bases from V and 9 bases from J, with 16 bases between. Germline values: CDR1 SGDLS, CDR2 YYNGEE. The CDR3 is made up of 12 amino acids.

V usage is TRBV5-1 and J usage is TRBJ2-5, with D possibly called TRBD1 or TRBD2 (6 bases each). The germline gives CDR1 SGHRS, CDR2 YFSETQ. The ends were cut back, 0 bases at V and 5 bases at J, with 17 bases in the middle. The CDR3 length is 16 residues. Here the CDR3 DNA reads TGCGCCAGCAGCTTGGCCCCGTTTGGAGGGGGGGAGACCCAGTACTTC. Encoded protein: CASSLAPFGGGETQYF.

This clone was observed a handful of times. The gene calls are TRBV21-1 and TRBJ1-5. TRBV21-1 is a listed pseudogene. This CDR3 has 13 residues. The CDR3 DNA follows: TGTGCCAGCAGGAAGGGGGGTCCTCAGCCCCAGCATTTT. This sequence encodes CASRKGGPQPQHF.

The table lists this clone with many counts. This chain's CDR3 is CASSLLAQQYF. CDR3 DNA: TGTGCCAGCAGCTTATTAGCTCAGCAGTACTTC. V gene TRBV7-9 combines with J gene TRBJ2-7; no clear D. Germline values: CDR1 SEHNR, CDR2 FQNEAQ (reference sequence). The CDR3 contains 11 residues. Trimming shortened V by 2 bases and J by 8 bases, and 7 bases separated the two germline ends.

The gene calls are TRBV30 and TRBJ2-1; TRBD1 might be the D (5 bases). CDR3 length equals 12 residues. Germline V gives CDR1 GTSNPN, CDR2 SVGIG (reference sequence). The ends were cut back, 1 base at V and 13 bases at J, with 14 bases in the middle. The CDR3 loop is CAWSAGQGKQFF. The CDR3 region has the DNA TGTGCCTGGAGTGCAGGGCAAGGAAAACAGTTCTTC.

V is TRBV4-1 and J is TRBJ2-2; D is ambiguous. The CDR3 length is 17 residues. Germline V gives CDR1 MGHRA, CDR2 YSYEKL. V lost 2 bases to trimming and J lost 6 bases, with 19 bases between them. CDR3 loop: CASSQQYPPDLSGELFF. The DNA of the CDR3 is TGCGCCAGCAGCCAACAATACCCTCCGGACCTTTCCGGGGAGCTGTTTTTT.

The J gene is TRBJ2-3, the V gene TRBV18; D gene uncertain. This CDR3 contains 13 residues. Deletions cut 1 base from V and 3 bases from J, with 5 bases between. CDR1 KGHSH and CDR2 LQKENI come from the germline V gene. CDR3 coding DNA: TGTGCCAGCTCACCACAATCAACAGATACGCAGTATTTT. Its protein product is CASSPQSTDTQYF.

This chain uses TRBV14 with TRBJ2-5; no clear D gene. This CDR3 contains 16 residues. The V and J ends lost 1 base and 0 bases respectively, with 12 bases between them. CDR1 and CDR2 from the germline V gene are SGHDN and FVKESK. The chain's CDR3 is CASSQVGSPYQETQYF. The CDR3, as DNA: TGTGCCAGCAGCCAAGTTGGGTCCCCGTACCAAGAGACCCAGTACTTC.